Given below is one T cell receptor (beta chain) in context. Its cognate antigen is unknown. The repertoire was sequenced with immunoSEQ multiplex PCR; TCRdb's copy has only in-frame clones and lacks some. The sample has about 160,000 clones, about 93% seen once. The V end was cut by 1 base, the J end by 3 bases, with 9 bases between. In germline, CDR1 is MGHRA, CDR2 YSYEKL. The CDR3 sequence is 14 residues long. This sample was included in a study of T cell responses to AZD1222 COVID-19 vaccine. The study, taken as a whole, reports: Seropositive AZD1222 recipients at baseline numbered only 5 or 6. Reports say nearly half of spike-specific TCRs go after unmutated variant regions.

The chain recombines TRBV4-1 with TRBJ2-5; a possible D gene is TRBD1 (5 bases). This receptor was identified in an adult who received the AZD1222 COVID-19 vaccine. The sequenced sample was peripheral blood, obtained 28 days after the second AZD1222 dose. The CDR3: CASSQGGREETQYF. The CDR3, as DNA: TGCGCCAGCAGCCAAGGCGGCAGGGAAGAGACCCAGTACTTC.